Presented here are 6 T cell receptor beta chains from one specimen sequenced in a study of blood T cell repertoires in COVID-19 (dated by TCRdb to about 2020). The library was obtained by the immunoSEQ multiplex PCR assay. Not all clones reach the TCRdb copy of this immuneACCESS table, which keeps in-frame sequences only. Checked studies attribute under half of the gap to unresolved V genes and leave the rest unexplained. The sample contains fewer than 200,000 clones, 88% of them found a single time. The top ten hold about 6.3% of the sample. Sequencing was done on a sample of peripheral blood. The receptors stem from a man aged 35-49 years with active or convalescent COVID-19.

CDR3 bases: TGTGCCAGTAGTATAGTCGCAGGGGGCTTGTATGGCTACACCTTC. Its translation is CASSIVAGGLYGYTF. The chain employs TRBV19 and TRBJ1-2, with 8 bases lining up with TRBD1. Germline V lookup: CDR1 LNHDA, CDR2 SQIVND (reference sequence). V was clipped by 1 base and J by 5 bases; unmatched bases: 6. This CDR3 spans 15 amino acids. Full variable domain (missing parts from reference TRBV19 and TRBJ1-2): DGGITQSPKYLFRKEGQNVTLSCEQNLNHDAMYWYRQDPGQGLRLIYYSQIVNDFQKGDIAEGYSVSREKKESFPLTVTSAQKNPTAFYLCASSIVAGGLYGYTFGSGTRLTVV.

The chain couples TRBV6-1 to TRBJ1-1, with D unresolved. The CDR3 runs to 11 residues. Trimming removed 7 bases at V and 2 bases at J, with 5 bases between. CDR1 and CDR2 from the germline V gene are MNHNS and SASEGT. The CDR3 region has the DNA TGTGCCAGCAATCTAAACACTGAAGCTTTCTTT. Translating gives CASNLNTEAFF.

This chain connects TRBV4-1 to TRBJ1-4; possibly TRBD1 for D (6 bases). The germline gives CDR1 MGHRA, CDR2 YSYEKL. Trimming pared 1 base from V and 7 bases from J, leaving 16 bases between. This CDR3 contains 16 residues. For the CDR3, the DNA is TGCGCCAGCAGCCAAGCATCTGGGAGGGGGAGTGAAAAACTGTTTTTT. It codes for CASSQASGRGSEKLFF.

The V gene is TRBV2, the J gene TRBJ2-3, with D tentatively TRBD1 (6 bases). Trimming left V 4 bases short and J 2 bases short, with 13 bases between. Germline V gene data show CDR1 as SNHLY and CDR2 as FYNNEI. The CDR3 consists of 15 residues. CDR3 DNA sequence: TGTGCCAGCAGTGGCGGACAGAAGTACACAGATACGCAGTATTTT. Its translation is CASSGGQKYTDTQYF.

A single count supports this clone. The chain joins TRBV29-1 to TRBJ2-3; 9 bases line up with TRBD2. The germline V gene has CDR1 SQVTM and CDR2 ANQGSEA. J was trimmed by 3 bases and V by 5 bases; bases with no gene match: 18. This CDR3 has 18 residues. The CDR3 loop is CSVPSGAGWGHGTDTQYF. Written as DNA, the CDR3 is TGCAGCGTTCCTAGCGGGGCGGGTTGGGGACACGGGACAGATACGCAGTATTTT.

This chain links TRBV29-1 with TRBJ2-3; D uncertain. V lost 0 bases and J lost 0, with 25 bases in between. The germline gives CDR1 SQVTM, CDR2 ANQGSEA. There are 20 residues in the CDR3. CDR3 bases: TGCAGCGTTGAAGACTCAAACTTTTGGGCCCTTGAGAGCAGCACAGATACGCAGTATTTT. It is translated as CSVEDSNFWALESSTDTQYF.